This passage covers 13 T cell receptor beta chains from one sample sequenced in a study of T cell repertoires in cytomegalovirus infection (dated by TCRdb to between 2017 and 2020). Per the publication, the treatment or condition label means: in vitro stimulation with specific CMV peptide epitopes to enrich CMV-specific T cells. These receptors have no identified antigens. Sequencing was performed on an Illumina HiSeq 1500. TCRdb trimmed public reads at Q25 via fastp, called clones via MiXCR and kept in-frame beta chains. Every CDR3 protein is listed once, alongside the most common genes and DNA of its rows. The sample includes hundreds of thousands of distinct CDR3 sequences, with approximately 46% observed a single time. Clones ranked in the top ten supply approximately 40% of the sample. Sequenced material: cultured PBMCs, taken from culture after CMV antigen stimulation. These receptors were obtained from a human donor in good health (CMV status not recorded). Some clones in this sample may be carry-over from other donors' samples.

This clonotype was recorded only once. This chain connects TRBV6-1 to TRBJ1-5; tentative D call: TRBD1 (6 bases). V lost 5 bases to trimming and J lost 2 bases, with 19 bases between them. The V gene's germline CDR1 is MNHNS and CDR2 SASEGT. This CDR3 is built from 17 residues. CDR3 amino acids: CASSPREQGLGNQPQHF. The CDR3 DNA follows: TGTGCCAGCAGTCCCAGGGAACAGGGTTTAGGCAATCAGCCCCAGCATTTT.

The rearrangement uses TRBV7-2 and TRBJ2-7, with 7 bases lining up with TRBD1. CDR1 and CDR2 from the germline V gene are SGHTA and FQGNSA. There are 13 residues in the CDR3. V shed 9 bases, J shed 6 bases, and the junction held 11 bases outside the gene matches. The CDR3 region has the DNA TGTGCCAGTACCAGACAGGGTATGTCCGAGCAGTACTTC. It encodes CASTRQGMSEQYF.

CDR3 in amino acids: CASSLALGTSEETQYF. The CDR3 DNA sequence: TGTGCCAGCAGCTTAGCGCTGGGGACTAGCGAGGAGACCCAGTACTTC. The chain combines TRBV7-2 with TRBJ2-5; 10 bases line up with TRBD2. The trim removed 0 bases at V and 5 bases at J, leaving 6 bases unmatched. Germline CDR1 reads SGHTA; CDR2 reads FQGNSA. The CDR3 is made up of 16 amino acids.

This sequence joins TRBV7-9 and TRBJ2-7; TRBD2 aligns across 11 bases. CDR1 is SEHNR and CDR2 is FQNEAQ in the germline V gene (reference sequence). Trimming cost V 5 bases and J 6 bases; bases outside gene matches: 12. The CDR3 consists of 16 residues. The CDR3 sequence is CASSPYELAGGLEQYF. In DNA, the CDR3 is TGTGCCAGCAGCCCCTACGAGCTAGCGGGAGGTCTCGAGCAGTACTTC.

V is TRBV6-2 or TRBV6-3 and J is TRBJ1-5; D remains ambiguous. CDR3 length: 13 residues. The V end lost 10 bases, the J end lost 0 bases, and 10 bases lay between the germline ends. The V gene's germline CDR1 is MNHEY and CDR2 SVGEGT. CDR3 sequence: CATASDSNQPQHF. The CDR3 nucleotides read TGTGCCACCGCGTCGGATAGCAATCAGCCCCAGCATTTT.

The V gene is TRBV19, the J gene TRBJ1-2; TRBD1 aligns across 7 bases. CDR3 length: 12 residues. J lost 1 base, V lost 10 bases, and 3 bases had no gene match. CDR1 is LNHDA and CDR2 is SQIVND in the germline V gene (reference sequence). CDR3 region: CATGDSNYGYTF. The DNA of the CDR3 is TGTGCCACCGGGGACAGTAACTATGGCTACACCTTC.

CDR3 protein: CSASWGPLRWNTEAFF. The CDR3 region has the DNA TGCAGTGCTAGTTGGGGCCCTTTACGCTGGAACACTGAAGCTTTCTTT. J is TRBJ1-1 and V is TRBV20-1; TRBD1 is a possible D gene (5 bases). The CDR3 is 16 residues long. CDR1 DFQATT and CDR2 SNEGSKA come from the germline V gene (reference sequence). Trimming removed 3 bases at V and 1 base at J, with 18 bases between.

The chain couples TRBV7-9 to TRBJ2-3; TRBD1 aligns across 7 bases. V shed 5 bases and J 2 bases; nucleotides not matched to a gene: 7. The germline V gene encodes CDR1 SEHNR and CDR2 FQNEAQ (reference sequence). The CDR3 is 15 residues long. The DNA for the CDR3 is TGTGCCAGCAGCCCTCAAGGGGGCACCACAGATACGCAGTATTTT. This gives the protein CASSPQGGTTDTQYF. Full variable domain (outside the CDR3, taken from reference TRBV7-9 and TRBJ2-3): DTGVSQNPRHKITKRGQNVTFRCDPISEHNRLYWYRQTLGQGPEFLTYFQNEAQLEKSRLLSDRFSAERPKGSFSTLEIQRTEQGDSAMYLCASSPQGGTTDTQYFGPGTRLTVL.

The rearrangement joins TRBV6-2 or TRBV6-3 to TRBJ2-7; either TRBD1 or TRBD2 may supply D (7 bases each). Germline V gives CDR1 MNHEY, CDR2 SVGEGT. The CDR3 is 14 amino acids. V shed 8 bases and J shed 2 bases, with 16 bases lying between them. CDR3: CASYETGTTYEQYF. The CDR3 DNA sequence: TGTGCCAGCTACGAGACAGGGACTACCTACGAGCAGTACTTC.

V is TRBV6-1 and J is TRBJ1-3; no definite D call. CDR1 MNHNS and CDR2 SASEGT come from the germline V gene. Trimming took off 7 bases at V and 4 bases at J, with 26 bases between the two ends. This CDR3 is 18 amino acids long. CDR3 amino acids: CASKGMISQEGYGNTIYF. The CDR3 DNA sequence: TGTGCCAGCAAGGGAATGATTTCGCAGGAGGGTTACGGAAACACCATATATTTT.

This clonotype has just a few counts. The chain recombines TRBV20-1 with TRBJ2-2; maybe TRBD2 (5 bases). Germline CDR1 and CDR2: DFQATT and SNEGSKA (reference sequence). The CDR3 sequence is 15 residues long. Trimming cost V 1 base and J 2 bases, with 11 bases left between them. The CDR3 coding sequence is TGCAGTGCTAGAGTCGGAGCGGCAAACACCGGGGAGCTGTTTTTT. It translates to CSARVGAANTGELFF.

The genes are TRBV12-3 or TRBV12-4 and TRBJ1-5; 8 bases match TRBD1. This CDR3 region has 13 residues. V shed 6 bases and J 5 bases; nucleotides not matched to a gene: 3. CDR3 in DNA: TGTGCCAGCAGCAAACAGGGGGATCAGCCCCAGCATTTT. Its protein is CASSKQGDQPQHF.

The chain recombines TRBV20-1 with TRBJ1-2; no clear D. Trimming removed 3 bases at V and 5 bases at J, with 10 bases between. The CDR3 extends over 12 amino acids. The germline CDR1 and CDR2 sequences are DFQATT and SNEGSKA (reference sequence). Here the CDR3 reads CSASSGQYGYTF. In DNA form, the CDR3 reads TGCAGTGCTAGTTCGGGCCAATATGGCTACACCTTC.